These T cell receptor beta chains were read from a single sample in a study of blood T cell repertoires in COVID-19. Repertoires were generated with immunoSEQ multiplex PCR, while TCRdb's copy carries only in-frame clones and drops some. The table includes about 100,000 clones, roughly nine tenths detected once. Input material: peripheral blood. These receptors came from a man aged 35 to 55 with active or convalescent COVID-19. Both conserved end residues are part of each CDR3. The D gene is left open where the match is weak. Part of the rows lack a size; the others show once, few, many or a class for expanded clones.

>.|TRBJ1-1|TRBV2|TRBD1
CASRGQVNTEAFF
TGTGCCAGCAGAGGACAGGTTAACACTGAAGCTTTCTTT
>.|TRBJ2-1|TRBV27|.
CASSLTGTYNEQFF
TGTGCCAGCAGCCTTACCGGGACCTACAATGAGCAGTTCTTC
>.|TRBJ1-4|TRBV18|.
CASSPDLRGRNEKLFF
TGTGCCAGCTCACCAGATTTAAGAGGCCGTAATGAAAAACTGTTTTTT
>.|TRBJ1-4|TRBV4-3|TRBD1
CASSHETGVREKLFF
TGCGCCAGCAGCCACGAGACAGGGGTCCGGGAAAAACTGTTTTTT
>.|TRBJ1-2|TRBV18|.
CASSPTPSGYGYTF
TGTGCCAGCTCACCTACGCCGAGCGGCTATGGCTACACCTTC
>.|TRBJ2-5|TRBV21-1|.
CATPGTGVRETQYF
TGTGCCACCCCAGGTACAGGGGTAAGGGAGACCCAGTACTTC
>.|TRBJ1-4|TRBV19|.
CASSIPPGGAGNEKLFF
TGTGCCAGTAGTATCCCCCCGGGGGGGGCTGGTAATGAAAAACTGTTTTTT
>.|TRBJ1-5|TRBV7-8|.
CASSLVSGRYSNQPQHF
TGTGCCAGCAGCTTAGTGTCCGGGAGATATAGCAATCAGCCCCAGCATTTT
>.|TRBJ1-5|TRBV6-4|TRBD1
CASSEAGGNQPQHF
TGTGCCAGCAGTGAGGCAGGGGGTAATCAGCCCCAGCATTTT
>.|TRBJ2-3|TRBV9|.
CASSARSSMSQYF
TGTGCCAGCAGCGCTAGATCTAGCATGTCGCAGTATTTT
>.|TRBJ1-5|TRBV6-5|TRBD1
CASKGQGSPQPQHF
TGTGCCAGCAAAGGACAGGGCTCCCCTCAGCCCCAGCATTTT
>.|TRBJ2-7|TRBV6-1|TRBD1
CASSGRRTGVSYEQYF
TGTGCCAGCAGTGGACGAAGGACAGGCGTCTCCTACGAGCAGTACTTC
>.|TRBJ2-1|TRBV2|TRBD2
CATFGGLAGGGFVLNEQFF
TGTGCCACCTTTGGGGGACTAGCGGGAGGGGGTTTTGTCCTCAATGAGCAGTTCTTC
>.|TRBJ1-4|TRBV28|TRBD1
CASSAWDRIEKLFF
TGTGCCAGCAGTGCTTGGGACAGAATCGAAAAACTGTTTTTT
>once|TRBJ2-5|TRBV5-1|.
CASSLGVVLQETQYF
TGCGCCAGCAGCTTGGGCGTCGTGCTCCAAGAGACCCAGTACTTC
>.|TRBJ2-5|TRBV7-2|TRBD2
CASSKPSTSGQETQYF
TGTGCCAGCAGCAAACCCTCAACTAGCGGACAAGAGACCCAGTACTTC
>.|TRBJ2-1|TRBV4-1|TRBD2
CASSGPLAGGDNEQFF
TGCGCCAGCAGCGGACCCCTGGCGGGAGGAGACAATGAGCAGTTCTTC
>once|TRBJ1-1|TRBV5-1|.
CASSLGLTSGTEAFF
TGCGCCAGCAGCTTGGGGCTCACAAGTGGCACTGAAGCTTTCTTT
>.|TRBJ1-5|TRBV4-3|TRBD1
CASSPGTGGNQPQHF
TGCGCCAGCAGTCCCGGGACAGGGGGCAATCAGCCCCAGCATTTT
>.|TRBJ1-4|TRBV30|.
CAWSRGTNEKLFF
TGTGCCTGGAGTCGCGGAACTAATGAAAAACTGTTTTTT
>.|TRBJ2-7|TRBV4-3|TRBD2
CASSPSSGSRDGEQYF
TGCGCCAGCAGCCCTAGTAGCGGGAGCCGGGACGGCGAGCAGTACTTC
>.|TRBJ1-1|TRBV5-1|.
CASSLGGVATEAFF
TGCGCCAGCAGCTTGGGCGGTGTGGCCACTGAAGCTTTCTTT
>.|TRBJ1-1|TRBV7-8|.
CASSIQGATEAFF
TGTGCCAGCAGCATACAGGGAGCCACTGAAGCTTTCTTT
>.|TRBJ2-1|TRBV7-9|TRBD2
CASSPTGLAGSYFF
TGTGCCAGCAGCCCAACGGGGCTAGCGGGATCCTATTTCTTC
>.|TRBJ2-5|TRBV15|.
CATSRDSGAKGETQYF
TGTGCCACCAGCAGAGATTCGGGAGCAAAGGGGGAGACCCAGTACTTC
>once|TRBJ2-7|TRBV11-2|TRBD2
CASSLGTSGFYEQYF
TGTGCCAGCAGCCTGGGGACTAGCGGATTCTACGAGCAGTACTTC
>.|TRBJ1-1|TRBV5-6|.
CASSLVSSEAFF
TGTGCCAGCAGCTTGGTATCGTCTGAAGCTTTCTTT
>.|TRBJ2-7|TRBV28|.
CASSQGRLSRTYEQYF
TGTGCCAGCAGCCAGGGGCGACTATCCCGAACCTACGAGCAGTACTTC
>.|TRBJ1-1|TRBV27|TRBD1
CASSDGTVNTEAFF
TGTGCCAGCAGTGACGGGACAGTGAACACTGAAGCTTTCTTT
>.|TRBJ2-1|TRBV10-3|.
CAISEQGAYNEQFF
TGTGCCATCAGTGAACAGGGAGCATACAATGAGCAGTTCTTC
>.|TRBJ2-1|TRBV2|.
CANPPPGTHFYREQFF
TGTGCCAACCCCCCGCCAGGGACACATTTCTACAGGGAGCAGTTCTTC
>.|TRBJ2-7|TRBV19|.
CASSVDSPGYEQYF
TGTGCCAGTAGTGTGGACTCCCCGGGCTACGAGCAGTACTTC
>.|TRBJ2-7|TRBV7-9|TRBD2
CASSGGAEPYEQYF
TGTGCCAGCTCCGGGGGGGCGGAACCCTACGAGCAGTACTTC
>once|TRBJ1-2|TRBV6-5|TRBD1
CASNRTGGDYGYTF
TGTGCCAGCAATAGGACAGGGGGGGACTATGGCTACACCTTC
>.|TRBJ1-2|TRBV6-5|TRBD1
CASRPDRAEGYTF
TGTGCCAGCAGACCCGACAGGGCGGAGGGCTACACCTTC
>few|TRBJ1-4|TRBV6-1|TRBD1
CASSERGPVGEKLFF
TGTGCCAGCAGTGAGAGGGGGCCGGTTGGTGAAAAACTGTTTTTT
>.|TRBJ2-7|TRBV28|.
CASSFARVSLTYEQYF
TGTGCCAGCAGTTTCGCCCGGGTTAGTCTCACCTACGAGCAGTACTTC
>once|TRBJ2-7|TRBV9|.
CASSARQTAYEQYF
TGTGCCAGCAGCGCCCGTCAAACAGCCTACGAGCAGTACTTC
>.|TRBJ2-1|TRBV7-2|.
CASSLGAVYNEQFF
TGTGCCAGCAGCTTAGGAGCGGTATACAATGAGCAGTTCTTC
>.|TRBJ1-2|TRBV5-8|.
CASRPLPGQPTYGYTF
TGTGCCAGCAGGCCGCTTCCGGGACAACCCACATATGGCTACACCTTC
>.|TRBJ1-5|TRBV10-3|TRBD1
CAIRGQGDHQPQHF
TGTGCCATCAGGGGACAGGGGGACCATCAGCCCCAGCATTTT
>.|TRBJ2-7|TRBV19|TRBD1
CASSFTGGYEQYF
TGTGCCAGTAGCTTCACAGGGGGCTACGAGCAGTACTTC
>.|TRBJ2-5|TRBV7-8|TRBD2
CASSLIGDSRGVLQETQYF
TGTGCCAGCAGCTTAATAGGAGACAGTCGGGGGGTACTACAAGAGACCCAGTACTTC
>.|TRBJ1-1|TRBV6-5|.
CASSTGGVRDTEAFF
TGTGCCAGCAGTACAGGCGGGGTCCGGGACACTGAAGCTTTCTTT
>.|TRBJ2-3|TRBV6-2/TRBV6-3|.
CASSYRRVVGTDTQYF
TGTGCCAGCAGTTACAGGAGGGTTGTTGGCACAGATACGCAGTATTTT
>.|TRBJ1-1|TRBV19|.
CASRMIADMNTEAFF
TGTGCCAGTAGGATGATCGCGGACATGAACACTGAAGCTTTCTTT
>.|TRBJ2-3|TRBV2|TRBD2
CASSAISGRADTQYF
TGTGCCAGCAGTGCAATTAGCGGGAGGGCAGATACGCAGTATTTT
>.|TRBJ2-5|TRBV7-9|TRBD2
CASRLAGGGETQYF
TGTGCCAGCAGACTAGCGGGAGGCGGGGAGACCCAGTACTTC
>.|TRBJ1-1|TRBV27|TRBD1
CASSFDRVAEAFF
TGTGCCAGCAGTTTTGACAGGGTTGCTGAAGCTTTCTTT
>.|TRBJ1-2|TRBV18|.
CASSPLDSSINYGYTF
TGTGCCAGCTCACCACTTGACAGCTCAATTAACTATGGCTACACCTTC
>.|TRBJ1-3|TRBV28|TRBD1
CASRVAGTGAGGNTIYF
TGTGCCAGCAGGGTAGCCGGGACAGGGGCCGGTGGAAACACCATATATTTT
>.|TRBJ2-2|TRBV7-2|.
CASSLAAVVGTGELFF
TGTGCCAGCAGCCTTGCGGCGGTTGTAGGCACCGGGGAGCTGTTTTTT
>.|TRBJ2-2|TRBV6-2/TRBV6-3|.
CASSYSSAQLNTGELFF
TGTGCCAGCAGTTACTCGTCAGCACAGCTGAACACCGGGGAGCTGTTTTTT
>once|TRBJ1-4|TRBV19|TRBD1
CASSVGQATNEKLFF
TGTGCCAGTAGTGTTGGACAGGCAACTAATGAAAAACTGTTTTTT
>.|TRBJ1-6|TRBV2|.
CASSRGLGGRPLHF
TGTGCCAGCAGTCGAGGACTCGGAGGGAGACCCCTCCACTTT
>.|TRBJ1-6|TRBV3-1/TRBV3-2|.
CASSQDGSLNSPLHF
TGTGCCAGCAGCCAAGATGGGAGCCTAAATTCACCCCTCCACTTT
>.|TRBJ2-3|TRBV12-5|.
CASGLGLVGTDTQYF
TGTGCTAGTGGTTTGGGACTAGTGGGCACAGATACGCAGTATTTT
>.|TRBJ2-3|TRBV7-8|TRBD2
CASSPGAGVKTDTQYF
TGTGCCAGCAGCCCCGGAGCGGGAGTAAAGACAGATACGCAGTATTTT
>.|TRBJ2-5|TRBV28|TRBD2
CASRPFSGGGQETQYF
TGTGCCAGCAGGCCCTTTTCGGGAGGAGGACAAGAGACCCAGTACTTC
>.|TRBJ1-2|TRBV7-8|.
CASSLENRGNYGYTF
TGTGCCAGCAGCTTAGAGAATCGGGGAAACTATGGCTACACCTTC